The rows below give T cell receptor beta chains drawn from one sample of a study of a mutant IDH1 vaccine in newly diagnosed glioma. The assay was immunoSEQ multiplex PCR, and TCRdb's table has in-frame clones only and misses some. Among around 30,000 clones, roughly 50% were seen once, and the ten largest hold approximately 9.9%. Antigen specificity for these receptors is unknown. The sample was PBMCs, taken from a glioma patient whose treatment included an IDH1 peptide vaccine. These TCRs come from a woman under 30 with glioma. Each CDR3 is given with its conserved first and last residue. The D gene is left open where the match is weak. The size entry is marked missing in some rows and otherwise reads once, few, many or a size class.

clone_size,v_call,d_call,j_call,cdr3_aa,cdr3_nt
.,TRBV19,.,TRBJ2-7,CASSAFTTGAYEQYF,TGTGCCAGTAGTGCGTTTACGACAGGTGCCTACGAGCAGTACTTC
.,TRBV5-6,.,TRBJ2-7,CASSIGPAYEQYF,TGTGCCAGCAGCATAGGGCCAGCCTACGAGCAGTACTTC
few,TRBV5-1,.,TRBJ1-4,CASSLAGGFGEKLFF,TGCGCCAGCAGCTTGGCCGGGGGATTCGGTGAAAAACTGTTTTTT
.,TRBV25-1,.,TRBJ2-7,CASQGLSYEQYF,TGTGCCAGCCAAGGACTGTCCTACGAGCAGTACTTC
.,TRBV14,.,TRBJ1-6,CASSLTGANSPLHF,TGTGCCAGCAGCCTGACAGGAGCTAATTCACCCCTCCACTTT
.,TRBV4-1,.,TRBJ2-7,CASSQDPGGGMNEQYF,TGCGCCAGCAGCCAAGATCCCGGAGGGGGAATGAACGAGCAGTACTTC
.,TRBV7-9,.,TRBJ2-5,CASSLAGQQETQYF,TGTGCCAGCAGCTTAGCTGGTCAGCAAGAGACCCAGTACTTC
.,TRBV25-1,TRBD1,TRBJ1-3,CASKGQGGNTIYF,TGTGCCAGCAAGGGACAGGGTGGAAACACCATATATTTT
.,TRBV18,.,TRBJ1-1,CASSPNYPEAFF,TGTGCCAGCTCACCGAACTATCCTGAAGCTTTCTTT
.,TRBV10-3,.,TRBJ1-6,CAISEHSSSYNSPLHF,TGTGCCATCAGTGAGCACAGTAGCTCCTATAATTCACCCCTCCACTTT
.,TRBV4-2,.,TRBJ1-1,CASSQNVDRSNTEAFF,TGTGCCAGCAGCCAAAACGTAGACAGGTCGAACACTGAAGCTTTCTTT
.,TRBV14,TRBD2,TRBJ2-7,CASSQDLRGAFFEQYF,TGTGCCAGCAGCCAAGATCTGCGGGGGGCCTTTTTTGAGCAGTACTTC
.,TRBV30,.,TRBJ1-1,CAWSDGVTTEAFF,TGTGCCTGGAGTGACGGGGTGACGACTGAAGCTTTCTTT